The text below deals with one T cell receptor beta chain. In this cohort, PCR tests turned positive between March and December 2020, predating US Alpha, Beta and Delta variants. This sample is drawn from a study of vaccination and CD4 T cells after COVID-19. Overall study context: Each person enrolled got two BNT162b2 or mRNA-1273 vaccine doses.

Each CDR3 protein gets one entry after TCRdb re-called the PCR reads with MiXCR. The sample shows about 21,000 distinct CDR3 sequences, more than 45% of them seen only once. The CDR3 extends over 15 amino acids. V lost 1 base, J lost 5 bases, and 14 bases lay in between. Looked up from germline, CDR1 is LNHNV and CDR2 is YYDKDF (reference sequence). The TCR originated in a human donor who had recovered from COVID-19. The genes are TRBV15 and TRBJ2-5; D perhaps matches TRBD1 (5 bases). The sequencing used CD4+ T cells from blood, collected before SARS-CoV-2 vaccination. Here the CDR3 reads CATSRAQGSWETQYF. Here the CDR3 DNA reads TGTGCCACCAGCAGAGCCCAGGGTTCATGGGAGACCCAGTACTTC.